Included here is one T cell receptor (beta chain) sequence, with context. The antigen is not known. The CDR3 spans 14 residues. Germline V CDR1 and CDR2: LNHNV, YYDKDF (reference sequence). V lost 2 bases, J lost 13 bases, and 13 bases stayed unmatched. A single record per CDR3 protein comes from TCRdb applying MiXCR to the reads. The repertoire holds some 700,000 distinct CDR3 sequences, with around 31% as singletons. The sample is drawn from a study of T cell repertoires in cytomegalovirus infection. About the research overall: HLA-B-restricted CMV epitopes that are well studied, plus recently identified HLA-C-restricted ones, were used by the study.

The chain combines TRBV15 with TRBJ2-5; 7 nucleotides match TRBD2. This TCR derives from a human donor in good health (CMV status not recorded). Some clones in this sample may be carry-over from other donors' samples. The material sequenced was cultured PBMCs, taken from culture after CMV antigen stimulation. In DNA form, the CDR3 reads TGTGCCACCAGCAGAAGTCCCCCGGGAGGCCTTCGGTACTTC. Protein product: CATSRSPPGGLRYF.